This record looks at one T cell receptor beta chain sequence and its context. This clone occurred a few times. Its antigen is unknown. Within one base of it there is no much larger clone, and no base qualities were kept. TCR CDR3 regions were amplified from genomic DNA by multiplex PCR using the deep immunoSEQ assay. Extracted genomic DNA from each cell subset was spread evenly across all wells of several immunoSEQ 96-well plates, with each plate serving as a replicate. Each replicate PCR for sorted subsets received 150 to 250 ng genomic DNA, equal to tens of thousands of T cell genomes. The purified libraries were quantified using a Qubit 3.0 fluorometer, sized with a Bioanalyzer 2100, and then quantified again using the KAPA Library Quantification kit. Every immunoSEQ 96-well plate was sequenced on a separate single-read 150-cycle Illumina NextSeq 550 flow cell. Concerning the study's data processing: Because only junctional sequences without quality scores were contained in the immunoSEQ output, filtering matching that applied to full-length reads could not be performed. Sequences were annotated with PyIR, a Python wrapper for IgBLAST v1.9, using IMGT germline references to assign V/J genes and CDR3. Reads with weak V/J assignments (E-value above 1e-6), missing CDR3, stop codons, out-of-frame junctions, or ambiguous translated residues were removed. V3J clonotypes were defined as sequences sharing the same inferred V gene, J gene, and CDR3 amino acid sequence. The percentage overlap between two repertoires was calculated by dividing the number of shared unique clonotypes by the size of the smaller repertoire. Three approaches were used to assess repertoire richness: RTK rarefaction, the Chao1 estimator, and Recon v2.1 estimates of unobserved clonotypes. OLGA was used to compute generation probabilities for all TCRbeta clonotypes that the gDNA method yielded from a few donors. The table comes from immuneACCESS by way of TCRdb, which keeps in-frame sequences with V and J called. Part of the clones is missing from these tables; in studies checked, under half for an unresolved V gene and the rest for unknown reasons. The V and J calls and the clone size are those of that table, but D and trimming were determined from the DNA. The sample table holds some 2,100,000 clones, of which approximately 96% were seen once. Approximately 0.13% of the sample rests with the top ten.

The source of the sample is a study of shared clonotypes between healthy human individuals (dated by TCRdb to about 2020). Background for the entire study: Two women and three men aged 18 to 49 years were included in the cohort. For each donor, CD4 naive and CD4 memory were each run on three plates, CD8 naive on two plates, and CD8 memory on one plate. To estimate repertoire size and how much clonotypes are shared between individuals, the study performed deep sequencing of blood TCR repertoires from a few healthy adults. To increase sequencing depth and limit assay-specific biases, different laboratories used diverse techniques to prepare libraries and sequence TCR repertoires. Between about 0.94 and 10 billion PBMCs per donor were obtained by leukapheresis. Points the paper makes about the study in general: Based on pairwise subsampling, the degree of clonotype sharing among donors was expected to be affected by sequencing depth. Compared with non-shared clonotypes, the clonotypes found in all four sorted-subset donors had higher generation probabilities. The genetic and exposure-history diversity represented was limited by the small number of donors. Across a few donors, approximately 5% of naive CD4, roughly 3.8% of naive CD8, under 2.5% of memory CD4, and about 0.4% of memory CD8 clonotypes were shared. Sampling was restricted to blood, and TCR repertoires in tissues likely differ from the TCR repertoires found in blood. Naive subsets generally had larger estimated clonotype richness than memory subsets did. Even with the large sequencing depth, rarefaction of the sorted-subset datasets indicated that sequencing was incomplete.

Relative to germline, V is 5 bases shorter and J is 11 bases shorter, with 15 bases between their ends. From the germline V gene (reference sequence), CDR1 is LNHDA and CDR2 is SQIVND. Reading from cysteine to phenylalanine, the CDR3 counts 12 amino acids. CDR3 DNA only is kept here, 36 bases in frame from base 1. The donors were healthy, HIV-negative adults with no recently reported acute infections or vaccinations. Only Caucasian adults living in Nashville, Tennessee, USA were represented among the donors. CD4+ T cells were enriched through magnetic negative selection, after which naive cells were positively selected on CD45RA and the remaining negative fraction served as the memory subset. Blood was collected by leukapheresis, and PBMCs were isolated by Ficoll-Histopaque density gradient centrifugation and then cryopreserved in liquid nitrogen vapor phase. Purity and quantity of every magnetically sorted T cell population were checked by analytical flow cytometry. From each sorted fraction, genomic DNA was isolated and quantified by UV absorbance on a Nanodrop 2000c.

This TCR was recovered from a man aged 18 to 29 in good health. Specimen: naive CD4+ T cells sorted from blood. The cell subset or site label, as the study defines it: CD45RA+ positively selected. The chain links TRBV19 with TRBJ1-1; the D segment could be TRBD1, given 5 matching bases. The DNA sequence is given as TGTGCCAGTAGTCACAGGCCCAAGGAGGCTTTCTTT. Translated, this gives CASSHRPKEAFF.